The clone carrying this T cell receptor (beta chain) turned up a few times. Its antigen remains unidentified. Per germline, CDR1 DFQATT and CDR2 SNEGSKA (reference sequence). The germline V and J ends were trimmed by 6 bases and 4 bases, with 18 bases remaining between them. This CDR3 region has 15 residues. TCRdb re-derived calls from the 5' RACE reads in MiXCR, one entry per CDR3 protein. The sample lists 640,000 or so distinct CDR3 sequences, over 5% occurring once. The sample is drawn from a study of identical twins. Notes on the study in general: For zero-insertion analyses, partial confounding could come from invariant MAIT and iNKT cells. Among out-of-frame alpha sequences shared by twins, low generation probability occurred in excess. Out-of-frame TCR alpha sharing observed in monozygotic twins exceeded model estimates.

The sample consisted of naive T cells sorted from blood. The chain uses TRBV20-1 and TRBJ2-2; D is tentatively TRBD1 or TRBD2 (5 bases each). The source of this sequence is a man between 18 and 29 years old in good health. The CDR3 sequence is CSAIGAEGSTGELFF. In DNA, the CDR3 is TGCAGTGCAATTGGGGCCGAGGGAAGCACCGGGGAGCTGTTTTTT.